This T cell receptor (beta chain) was sequenced for a study of Graves' ophthalmopathy and Graves' hyperthyroidism. Study outcomes and limitations: Blood also carried most expanded thyroid clonotypes exceeding 0.001 frequency.

This clonotype has at least ten counts. Its target is not known. Investigators amplified TCR beta CDR3 regions from RNA transcripts. The first round was an RT-PCR with HTBI primers, and the second round was a multiplex PCR. MiXCR was run by TCRdb on the multiplex PCR reads, yielding one entry per CDR3 protein. The data contain about 220,000 distinct CDR3 sequences, around a fifth of them singletons. The length of the CDR3 is 14 residues. CDR1 and CDR2 (germline): SQVTM, ANQGSEA. V lost 1 base and J lost 7; bases outside the gene matches: 7. Ophthalmopathy cases showed moderate-to-severe activity, scoring CAS ≥3 and NOSPECS ≥4, with duration under 3 months. Patients with other autoimmune diseases, uncontrolled infections, pregnancy or lactation were excluded. Diagnosis used clinical symptoms, serum thyroxine, TRAb, thyroid ultrasound and orbital computed tomography.

The J gene is TRBJ2-7, the V gene TRBV29-1; 10 bases fit TRBD2. The TCR was taken from a woman aged 45-60 years with Graves' ophthalmopathy. Sequenced: peripheral blood. The CDR3 nucleotides are TGCAGCGTTGAAGGGACTAGCGGATCCGGGGAGCAGTACTTC. Its translation: CSVEGTSGSGEQYF.